This T cell receptor beta chain was profiled in a study of type 1 and type 2 diabetes patients. Study-level information: CD4+ or CD8+ T cells were positively selected from PBMCs with microbeads. Findings and limits, study-wide: A median of one highly-expanded CD4+ clone, covering around 4% of reads, occurred in type 2 diabetes. Age and gender were not matched between study groups, possibly biasing interpretation.

Note on this clonotype: Its matching antigen is unknown.

Amplification started from genomic DNA. Multiplex PCR with 30 forward and 13 reverse primers amplified the TCR beta CDR3. TCRdb itself ran the multiplex PCR reads through MiXCR, one entry per CDR3 protein. In the table there are 270,000 or so distinct CDR3 sequences, approximately 45% of which are singletons. CDR1 and CDR2 from the germline V gene are SGHRS and YFSETQ. V was shortened by 4 bases and J by 4 bases, with 21 bases between the two germline ends. The length of the CDR3 is 16 residues. Sequencing was performed on peripheral blood mononuclear cells (PBMCs). This chain connects TRBV5-1 to TRBJ2-7, with a possible D match to TRBD2 (6 bases). This clonotype originated in a man younger than 35 with type 2 diabetes. DNA for the CDR3: TGCGCCAGCAGCCCGGGACTTCCACCGGGCCTGTACGAGCAGTACTTC. Residues: CASSPGLPPGLYEQYF.